The rows below give T cell receptor beta chains drawn from one sample of a study of identical twins. TCRdb itself ran the 5' RACE reads through MiXCR, one entry per CDR3 protein. The sample carries about 490,000 distinct CDR3 sequences, around 15% recorded once. A further study also used this sample, focusing on yellow fever vaccine responses in identical twins.

The sample comprised CD4+ T cells sorted from blood. The origin of the receptors is a woman under 30 in good health. Each CDR3 is given with its conserved first and last residue. Fields, in order: V gene, J gene, clone size, D gene, CDR3 length, CDR3 protein, CDR3 DNA. A D gene is named only where the DNA matches it firmly. Size tells how often a clone was seen (once, few, many) or the class of an expanded clone, and some rows leave it out.

v_call: TRBV11-1
j_call: TRBJ2-1
clone_size: .
d_call: TRBD2
cdr3_length: 16
cdr3_aa: CASSFSSGGGYNEQFF
cdr3_nt: TGTGCCAGCAGCTTCTCGAGCGGGGGGGGTTACAATGAGCAGTTCTTC

v_call: TRBV10-3
j_call: TRBJ2-1
clone_size: many
d_call: TRBD1
cdr3_length: 13
cdr3_aa: CAISGQGDNEQFF
cdr3_nt: TGTGCCATCTCGGGACAGGGGGACAATGAGCAGTTCTTC

v_call: TRBV5-1
j_call: TRBJ2-2
clone_size: .
d_call: .
cdr3_length: 15
cdr3_aa: CASRLAGPSTGELFF
cdr3_nt: TGCGCCAGCCGCCTAGCCGGTCCTAGCACCGGGGAGCTGTTTTTT

v_call: TRBV12-3/TRBV12-4
j_call: TRBJ2-2
clone_size: few
d_call: TRBD1
cdr3_length: 16
cdr3_aa: CASTSGTGTHTGELFF
cdr3_nt: TGTGCCAGCACTAGTGGGACAGGGACTCACACCGGGGAGCTGTTTTTT

v_call: TRBV24-1
j_call: TRBJ2-1
clone_size: few
d_call: .
cdr3_length: 15
cdr3_aa: CATSDPGRGYNEQFF
cdr3_nt: TGTGCCACCAGTGATCCTGGCCGGGGCTACAATGAGCAGTTCTTC

v_call: TRBV5-1
j_call: TRBJ1-4
clone_size: .
d_call: .
cdr3_length: 15
cdr3_aa: CASSRSGGHDEKLFF
cdr3_nt: TGCGCCAGCAGCCGCTCCGGGGGTCACGATGAAAAACTGTTTTTT

v_call: TRBV11-2
j_call: TRBJ2-7
clone_size: few
d_call: TRBD2
cdr3_length: 14
cdr3_aa: CASSLEGGSYEQYF
cdr3_nt: TGTGCCAGCAGCTTAGAGGGCGGGAGCTACGAGCAGTACTTC

v_call: TRBV7-9
j_call: TRBJ1-1
clone_size: many
d_call: .
cdr3_length: 13
cdr3_aa: CASSLVVATEAFF
cdr3_nt: TGTGCCAGCAGCTTAGTGGTGGCCACTGAAGCTTTCTTT

v_call: TRBV7-5
j_call: TRBJ1-1
clone_size: .
d_call: .
cdr3_length: 16
cdr3_aa: CISVSEAPGENTEAFF
cdr3_nt: .

v_call: TRBV3-1
j_call: TRBJ1-6
clone_size: .
d_call: TRBD1
cdr3_length: 15
cdr3_aa: CASSQEDRANSPLHF
cdr3_nt: TGTGCCAGCAGCCAAGAAGACAGGGCCAATTCACCCCTCCACTTT

v_call: TRBV5-6
j_call: TRBJ2-2
clone_size: few
d_call: TRBD2
cdr3_length: 14
cdr3_aa: CASSLGTRSGELFF
cdr3_nt: TGTGCCAGCAGCTTGGGGACTAGATCCGGGGAGCTGTTTTTT

v_call: TRBV5-6
j_call: TRBJ2-2
clone_size: few
d_call: TRBD2
cdr3_length: 16
cdr3_aa: CASSLGVSGGTGELFF
cdr3_nt: TGTGCCAGCAGCTTGGGGGTCAGCGGGGGGACCGGGGAGCTGTTTTTT

v_call: TRBV7-2
j_call: TRBJ1-4
clone_size: few
d_call: .
cdr3_length: 12
cdr3_aa: CASRGAAEKLFF
cdr3_nt: TGTGCCAGCCGAGGGGCGGCTGAAAAACTGTTTTTT

v_call: TRBV5-5
j_call: TRBJ1-5
clone_size: few
d_call: TRBD1
cdr3_length: 13
cdr3_aa: CASSAQGSQPQHF
cdr3_nt: TGTGCCAGCAGCGCACAGGGGTCTCAGCCCCAGCATTTT

v_call: TRBV6-1
j_call: TRBJ1-5
clone_size: .
d_call: TRBD1
cdr3_length: 15
cdr3_aa: CASRTGTGGNQPQHF
cdr3_nt: TGTGCCAGCAGGACCGGGACAGGTGGCAATCAGCCCCAGCATTTT

v_call: TRBV7-3
j_call: TRBJ2-1
clone_size: once
d_call: TRBD2
cdr3_length: 13
cdr3_aa: CASTPGGYNEQFF
cdr3_nt: TGTGCCAGCACCCCGGGGGGTTACAATGAGCAGTTCTTC

v_call: TRBV3-1
j_call: TRBJ2-1
clone_size: few
d_call: .
cdr3_length: 17
cdr3_aa: CASSQGPLGDRGDEQFF
cdr3_nt: TGTGCCAGCAGCCAAGGACCACTGGGGGACCGGGGCGATGAGCAGTTCTTC

v_call: TRBV12-5
j_call: TRBJ2-5
clone_size: few
d_call: TRBD1
cdr3_length: 17
cdr3_aa: CASAYPPARTGEETQYF
cdr3_nt: TGTGCTAGTGCCTACCCACCGGCTAGGACAGGGGAAGAGACCCAGTACTTC

v_call: TRBV9
j_call: TRBJ2-7
clone_size: .
d_call: .
cdr3_length: 15
cdr3_aa: CASSADQGPLYEQYF
cdr3_nt: TGTGCCAGCAGCGCCGACCAGGGACCCCTCTACGAGCAGTACTTC

v_call: TRBV7-8
j_call: TRBJ2-3
clone_size: few
d_call: .
cdr3_length: 19
cdr3_aa: CASTPGIQGISGQTDTQYF
cdr3_nt: TGTGCCAGCACCCCTGGGATCCAAGGGATCTCGGGACAAACAGATACGCAGTATTTT

v_call: TRBV7-9
j_call: TRBJ2-3
clone_size: few
d_call: .
cdr3_length: 17
cdr3_aa: CASSLVASAASTDTQYF
cdr3_nt: TGTGCCAGCAGCTTAGTCGCTAGCGCAGCTAGCACAGATACGCAGTATTTT

v_call: TRBV12-3/TRBV12-4
j_call: TRBJ2-1
clone_size: few
d_call: .
cdr3_length: 12
cdr3_aa: CASSSRYNEQFF
cdr3_nt: TGTGCCAGCAGTTCACGATACAATGAGCAGTTCTTC

v_call: TRBV3-1
j_call: TRBJ2-5
clone_size: .
d_call: .
cdr3_length: 16
cdr3_aa: CASSQDLRAVQETQYF
cdr3_nt: TGTGCCAGCAGCCAAGATCTTCGAGCGGTCCAAGAGACCCAGTACTTC

v_call: TRBV20-1
j_call: TRBJ2-1
clone_size: .
d_call: .
cdr3_length: 14
cdr3_aa: CSARVVEGYNEQFF
cdr3_nt: TGCAGTGCTAGAGTTGTCGAGGGTTACAATGAGCAGTTCTTC

v_call: TRBV12-3/TRBV12-4
j_call: TRBJ2-7
clone_size: once
d_call: .
cdr3_length: 14
cdr3_aa: CASSSWATHHEQYF
cdr3_nt: TGTGCCAGCAGCTCCTGGGCGACTCACCACGAGCAGTACTTC

v_call: TRBV5-1
j_call: TRBJ2-5
clone_size: few
d_call: TRBD2
cdr3_length: 16
cdr3_aa: CASSWGQAGLGETQYF
cdr3_nt: TGCGCCAGCAGCTGGGGCCAAGCGGGATTAGGTGAGACCCAGTACTTC

v_call: TRBV28
j_call: TRBJ1-2
clone_size: .
d_call: .
cdr3_length: 15
cdr3_aa: CASSLGVGQTAGYTF
cdr3_nt: TGTGCCAGCAGTTTAGGAGTCGGTCAGACTGCAGGCTACACCTTC

v_call: TRBV28
j_call: TRBJ2-1
clone_size: few
d_call: .
cdr3_length: 13
cdr3_aa: CASSFEVRNEQFF
cdr3_nt: TGTGCCAGCAGTTTCGAGGTACGGAATGAGCAGTTCTTC

v_call: TRBV10-1
j_call: TRBJ2-1
clone_size: .
d_call: .
cdr3_length: 13
cdr3_aa: CATAGQRNNEQFF
cdr3_nt: TGCGCCACGGCGGGACAGAGAAACAATGAGCAGTTCTTC

v_call: TRBV10-3
j_call: TRBJ1-3
clone_size: .
d_call: .
cdr3_length: 15
cdr3_aa: CAISPDVGSGNTIYF
cdr3_nt: TGTGCCATCAGCCCGGATGTGGGATCTGGAAACACCATATATTTT

v_call: TRBV10-3
j_call: TRBJ2-1
clone_size: .
d_call: TRBD2
cdr3_length: 14
cdr3_aa: CAITRLAGYNEQFF
cdr3_nt: TGTGCCATCACCAGACTAGCGGGGTACAATGAGCAGTTCTTC

v_call: TRBV29-1
j_call: TRBJ2-3
clone_size: once
d_call: TRBD2
cdr3_length: 12
cdr3_aa: CSVVTSGDTQYF
cdr3_nt: TGCAGCGTTGTGACTAGCGGAGATACGCAGTATTTT

v_call: TRBV10-3
j_call: TRBJ1-1
clone_size: .
d_call: .
cdr3_length: 14
cdr3_aa: CAIRGEGLNTEAFF
cdr3_nt: TGTGCCATCAGGGGAGAAGGGTTGAACACTGAAGCTTTCTTT

v_call: TRBV12-3/TRBV12-4
j_call: TRBJ1-1
clone_size: .
d_call: .
cdr3_length: 15
cdr3_aa: CASSFLGRGNTEAFF
cdr3_nt: TGTGCCAGCAGTTTTTTGGGGAGGGGGAACACTGAAGCTTTCTTT

v_call: TRBV5-1
j_call: TRBJ2-5
clone_size: few
d_call: TRBD1
cdr3_length: 15
cdr3_aa: CASSGRQGSQETQYF
cdr3_nt: TGCGCCAGCAGCGGTAGACAGGGATCACAAGAGACCCAGTACTTC

v_call: TRBV20-1
j_call: TRBJ2-1
clone_size: few
d_call: .
cdr3_length: 13
cdr3_aa: CSARSDRRDEQFF
cdr3_nt: TGCAGTGCTAGATCGGACAGGAGGGATGAGCAGTTCTTC

v_call: TRBV20-1
j_call: TRBJ1-6
clone_size: .
d_call: .
cdr3_length: 15
cdr3_aa: CSARGKSGTFSPLHF
cdr3_nt: TGCAGTGCTAGAGGAAAGTCCGGAACCTTTTCACCCCTCCACTTT

v_call: TRBV7-8
j_call: TRBJ1-1
clone_size: many
d_call: .
cdr3_length: 14
cdr3_aa: CATKGREMNTEAFF
cdr3_nt: TGTGCCACCAAAGGCCGGGAAATGAACACTGAAGCTTTCTTT

v_call: TRBV5-1
j_call: TRBJ2-1
clone_size: few
d_call: .
cdr3_length: 14
cdr3_aa: CASTQGYSYNEQFF
cdr3_nt: TGCGCCAGCACGCAGGGATACTCCTACAATGAGCAGTTCTTC

v_call: TRBV10-3
j_call: TRBJ2-7
clone_size: once
d_call: .
cdr3_length: 13
cdr3_aa: CAISESGLTEQYF
cdr3_nt: TGTGCCATCAGTGAGTCTGGGCTTACCGAGCAGTACTTC

v_call: TRBV27
j_call: TRBJ2-1
clone_size: .
d_call: TRBD2
cdr3_length: 18
cdr3_aa: CASTQGLASPVVYNEQFF
cdr3_nt: TGTGCCAGCACTCAGGGACTAGCGTCCCCGGTGGTCTACAATGAGCAGTTCTTC

v_call: TRBV19
j_call: TRBJ2-1
clone_size: .
d_call: TRBD2
cdr3_length: 15
cdr3_aa: CASIPTSAPANEQFF
cdr3_nt: TGTGCCAGTATCCCGACTAGCGCTCCTGCCAATGAGCAGTTCTTC

v_call: TRBV29-1
j_call: TRBJ2-3
clone_size: .
d_call: TRBD2
cdr3_length: 12
cdr3_aa: CSVESQGGTQYF
cdr3_nt: TGCAGCGTTGAATCGCAGGGAGGGACGCAGTATTTT

v_call: TRBV27
j_call: TRBJ1-1
clone_size: .
d_call: .
cdr3_length: 14
cdr3_aa: CASSATGLDTEAFF
cdr3_nt: TGTGCCAGCAGTGCTACAGGGTTGGACACTGAAGCTTTCTTT

v_call: TRBV29-1
j_call: TRBJ2-3
clone_size: few
d_call: TRBD2
cdr3_length: 14
cdr3_aa: CSVVAGGRADTQYF
cdr3_nt: TGCAGCGTTGTAGCGGGAGGGCGGGCAGATACGCAGTATTTT

v_call: TRBV7-2
j_call: TRBJ2-2
clone_size: few
d_call: TRBD2
cdr3_length: 17
cdr3_aa: CASSLRPAGGNTGELFF
cdr3_nt: TGTGCCAGCAGCTTACGTCCCGCGGGGGGGAACACCGGGGAGCTGTTTTTT

v_call: TRBV19
j_call: TRBJ2-7
clone_size: .
d_call: .
cdr3_length: 13
cdr3_aa: CASSMWEGHEQYF
cdr3_nt: TGTGCCAGTAGTATGTGGGAAGGCCACGAGCAGTACTTC

v_call: TRBV14
j_call: TRBJ2-3
clone_size: .
d_call: .
cdr3_length: 15
cdr3_aa: CASSQIQGRTDTQYF
cdr3_nt: TGTGCCAGCAGCCAAATACAGGGGAGGACAGATACGCAGTATTTT

v_call: TRBV29-1
j_call: TRBJ1-2
clone_size: many
d_call: TRBD1
cdr3_length: 13
cdr3_aa: CSVETGGSYGYTF
cdr3_nt: TGCAGCGTTGAGACAGGGGGCTCCTATGGCTACACCTTC

v_call: TRBV27
j_call: TRBJ2-1
clone_size: .
d_call: TRBD1
cdr3_length: 15
cdr3_aa: CASSLTGGLYNEQFF
cdr3_nt: TGTGCCAGCAGTTTGACAGGGGGTCTCTACAATGAGCAGTTCTTC

v_call: TRBV5-1
j_call: TRBJ1-6
clone_size: .
d_call: .
cdr3_length: 15
cdr3_aa: CASSLAGTYNSPLHF
cdr3_nt: TGCGCCAGCAGCTTGGCAGGGACCTATAATTCACCCCTCCACTTT

v_call: TRBV19
j_call: TRBJ2-2
clone_size: few
d_call: .
cdr3_length: 14
cdr3_aa: CASRSAGDTGELFF
cdr3_nt: TGTGCCAGCCGTTCTGCAGGGGACACCGGGGAGCTGTTTTTT

v_call: TRBV24-1
j_call: TRBJ2-1
clone_size: few
d_call: .
cdr3_length: 12
cdr3_aa: CATSERTNEQFF
cdr3_nt: TGTGCCACCAGTGAAAGAACGAATGAGCAGTTCTTC

v_call: TRBV5-1
j_call: TRBJ2-1
clone_size: few
d_call: .
cdr3_length: 15
cdr3_aa: CASSVKATSYNEQFF
cdr3_nt: TGCGCCAGCAGCGTGAAAGCCACTTCCTACAATGAGCAGTTCTTC

v_call: TRBV24-1
j_call: TRBJ1-2
clone_size: few
d_call: .
cdr3_length: 14
cdr3_aa: CATSDWTANYGYTF
cdr3_nt: TGTGCCACCAGTGATTGGACAGCCAACTATGGCTACACCTTC

v_call: TRBV7-2
j_call: TRBJ1-1
clone_size: .
d_call: TRBD1
cdr3_length: 14
cdr3_aa: CASSLDRGRIEAFF
cdr3_nt: TGTGCCAGCAGCTTGGACAGGGGGCGAATTGAAGCTTTCTTT

v_call: TRBV12-3/TRBV12-4
j_call: TRBJ2-2
clone_size: few
d_call: .
cdr3_length: 16
cdr3_aa: CASTQVAPGITGELFF
cdr3_nt: TGTGCCAGCACCCAGGTGGCGCCCGGGATCACCGGGGAGCTGTTTTTT

v_call: TRBV28
j_call: TRBJ2-5
clone_size: .
d_call: TRBD2
cdr3_length: 14
cdr3_aa: CASSLFPGGETQYF
cdr3_nt: TGTGCCAGCAGTTTATTTCCGGGAGGGGAGACCCAGTACTTC

v_call: TRBV12-3/TRBV12-4
j_call: TRBJ2-6
clone_size: .
d_call: .
cdr3_length: 15
cdr3_aa: CASRPPGAGANVLTF
cdr3_nt: TGTGCCAGCAGACCTCCGGGGGCTGGGGCCAACGTCCTGACTTTC